These 7 T cell receptor beta chains were sequenced from one sample in a study of PD-1 blockade in classical Hodgkin lymphoma. Clones were sequenced by immunoSEQ multiplex PCR, and TCRdb holds only the in-frame ones, with some missing. The sample records approximately 20,000 clones, 83% being singletons. The time point here: cycle 4 day 1 (C4D1), after five to seven weeks of nivolumab. Every patient experienced relapse after autologous stem cell transplantation, and brentuximab vedotin exposure varied. Negative selection with magnetic separation was used to purify CD4+ T cells from thawed PBMCs. The specimen comprised CD4+ T cells from blood, sampled before the fourth cycle of nivolumab. The receptors come from a human donor with classical Hodgkin lymphoma.

The CDR3 loop is CASGRETTDTQYF. CDR3 DNA: TGTGCCAGCGGCCGGGAGACCACAGATACGCAGTATTTT. J is TRBJ2-3 and V is TRBV2, with D maybe TRBD2 (6 bases). The CDR3 covers 13 residues. V lost 8 bases, J lost 2 bases, and 11 bases lay in between. Germline values: CDR1 SNHLY, CDR2 FYNNEI.

V is TRBV19 and J is TRBJ1-2, with D possibly TRBD1 on 5 matching bases. The V end lost 6 bases, the J end lost 0 bases, and 8 bases lay between the germline ends. This CDR3 region has 13 residues. Germline CDR1 reads LNHDA; CDR2 reads SQIVND (reference sequence). CDR3 in amino acids: CASRLTANYGYTF. The DNA of the CDR3 is TGTGCCAGTAGGTTGACAGCTAACTATGGCTACACCTTC.

CDR3 in DNA: TGCGCCAGCAGCTTGGCCGGGATGAACACTGAAGCTTTCTTT. Its protein product is CASSLAGMNTEAFF. The V call is TRBV5-1, the J call TRBJ1-1; D remains ambiguous. The CDR3 spans 14 residues. V was trimmed by 0 bases and J by 0 bases, leaving 6 bases between them. Germline V gene lookup returns CDR1 SGHRS and CDR2 YFSETQ.

The genes are TRBV9 and TRBJ1-3; a weak D match, TRBD1 (5 bases). Trimming took 0 bases from V and 3 from J, leaving 10 bases between them. There are 15 residues in the CDR3. CDR1 is SGDLS, CDR2 YYNGEE, per germline. The CDR3 bases are TGTGCCAGCAGCGTAGGGCAGGGAATTGGAAACACCATATATTTT. This gives the protein CASSVGQGIGNTIYF.

This clone was detected a few times. The chain couples TRBV27 to TRBJ1-2; 8 positions match TRBD1. Germline V gene sequence: CDR1 MNHEY, CDR2 SMNVEV (reference sequence). Trimming removed 4 bases from V and 4 bases from J; junction bases left unmatched: 14. The CDR3 contains 17 residues. DNA for the CDR3: TGTGCCAGCAGTTCCATTTTACCGGGACAGGCACCCTATGGCTACACCTTC. Encoded protein: CASSSILPGQAPYGYTF.

The CDR3 loop is CASTPARPFF. The CDR3 DNA sequence: TGCGCCAGCACACCGGCGCGGCCCTTCTTT. V and J are TRBV5-1 and TRBJ1-1, with D uncertain. Germline values: CDR1 SGHRS, CDR2 YFSETQ. Trimming took off 6 bases at V and 14 bases at J, with 14 bases between the two ends. There are 10 residues in the CDR3.

The rearrangement joins TRBV10-3 to TRBJ2-2; a possible D gene is TRBD1 (6 bases). V was pared by 8 bases and J by 0 bases, with 7 bases between. Germline V gene sequence: CDR1 ENHRY, CDR2 SYGVKD. The CDR3 spans 13 residues. DNA of the CDR3: TGTGCCATCGCAGGGGCGAACACCGGGGAGCTGTTTTTT. It is translated as CAIAGANTGELFF.